This entry concerns a single TCR beta chain. The specificity of this receptor is unknown. No much larger clonotype is one base removed from it; base qualities were not supplied. The cohort comprised approximately 700 healthy bone marrow donors. At the time of sampling, all cohort members were nominally healthy, though unrecorded immune exposures were likely present. The donor tested CMV seronegative, placing the donor among the 350 to 400 seronegative members of the cohort. A peripheral blood sample was provided by each donor, and peripheral blood mononuclear cells were used for TCR beta sequencing. Genomic DNA extraction from the blood cell samples was performed with the Qiagen DNeasy Blood Extraction Kit. This sample is part of a study of cytomegalovirus exposure and HLA in healthy donors (dated by TCRdb to the late 2010s). About the full investigation: An earlier analysis of some 550 of the donors reported 250 to 350 Gb of sequence data and some 120 million unique TCR beta sequences from 150 million to 200 million T cells. An early release covering about 600 HLA-typed donors comprised about 300 gigabases of sequencing data and 85 million to 100 million unique TCR sequences. Of the 350 to 400 genotyped donors, about 84% fell in the genetic ancestry cluster associated with self-reported Caucasian donors. The aim of the study was to test whether cataloging public T cell receptors could identify signatures of past pathogen exposure. Using immunosequencing, the study profiled T cell repertoires from fewer than 700 subjects and related those repertoires to cytomegalovirus serostatus. Besides the first cohort of some 670 subjects, a separate validation cohort made up of around 120 different subjects was used. High-throughput TCR immunosequencing, statistical association of individual TCRs with disease status, and machine learning were combined to predict cytomegalovirus infection status. A later analysis re-examined previously published TCR beta repertoires from hundreds of donors and added high-resolution HLA genotyping to investigate patterns of TCR occurrence. Rather than using new phenotypic data, the later analysis identified candidate immune exposures from TCR beta sequences and from how often those sequences occurred across donors. An earlier analysis of around 580 of the donors used high-throughput TCR beta sequencing to judge whether each TCR beta V gene segment behaved as functional or pseudogenic. Alongside the repertoire data, information on donor age, sex, ethnicity and CMV serostatus was compiled. A later genetic analysis used genome-wide SNP genotypes for about 65% of the roughly 670 donors, treating that subset as a discovery cohort. Every discovery cohort repertoire had been produced on one sequencing platform. HLA typing covered class I and class II loci at four-digit resolution. The number of donors typed differed by locus, with 629-630 for A, B, C, DRB1 and DQB1, 522 for DQA1, under 610 for DPA1, and some 440 for DPB1. Roughly 5 DR-DQ haplotypes were handled as single units for association and clustering, since linkage in the cohort was strong. Among over 350 genotyped donors of the cohort, an average of roughly 240,000 unique TCR beta nucleotide sequences were sequenced per donor, roughly 20% of them non-productive.

Library creation used the immunoSEQ multiplex PCR assay. For the multiplex PCR, a mixture combining 60 forward primers for TCR Vbeta segments and 13 reverse primers for TCR Jbeta segments was used. The CDR3 region of rearranged TCR beta genes was amplified from genomic DNA by a multiplex PCR assay. On the Illumina HiSeq System, the amplified TCR beta libraries were sequenced as 87-base-pair reads. The paper's processing steps were these. In a later analysis, about 80 million unique TCR beta chains were counted across the 500 to 850 repertoires, and roughly 10 million of these chains were shared by at least two donors. To remove PCR and sequencing errors, raw reads were error-corrected and collapsed into unique sequences using a nearest-neighbor algorithm that merged closely related sequences. V, D and J gene segments were assigned by aligning CDR3 sequences to IMGT reference sequences. For a sequence to be retained, a match of at least six nucleotides to both a V gene segment and a J gene segment was required. Rearrangements were classified as productive when the CDR3 lacked stop codons and remained in frame with V and J, and all other rearrangements were classified as non-productive. Following IMGT convention, CDR3 was defined as the stretch from the second conserved V-encoded cysteine to the conserved J-encoded phenylalanine. Sequences without an unambiguous match to a single V gene segment were excluded from the earlier analysis of about 630 of the donors. In an earlier analysis of roughly 500 of the donors, V segments were called functional above 56.7% productive rearrangements and were called segregating when the between-donor standard deviation exceeded 5%. A statistical classification framework was developed to diagnose cytomegalovirus status using the catalog of TCR beta chain sequences. In a later analysis, V and J genes were assigned by comparing TCR nucleotide sequences against IMGT/GENE-DB human TR gene sequences. Using the TCRdist pipeline, a later analysis assigned CDR3 sequences along with most-parsimonious VDJ recombination scenarios. In a later analysis, each TCR beta chain was defined by its CDR3 amino acid sequence together with its V-gene family, and reads without a unique V-gene family were excluded. As a way to deal with suspected cross-contamination and a sequencing artifact, a later analysis dropped over 550 nucleotide sequences that were highly shared and had low generation probability. In a later analysis, a clonal expansion index was calculated for each public chain from normalized within-repertoire ranks of inferred template counts. In a later analysis, generation probabilities were computed using a VDJ recombination model fitted to out-of-frame rearrangements, and the results were checked against IGoR. Hypergeometric tests were used in a later analysis to score TCR-TCR, TCR-HLA and TCR-CMV co-occurrence, with a repertoire-size bias correction applied to the TCR pairs. False discovery rates were estimated in a later analysis by permuting HLA or CMV assignments 20 times. In a later analysis, co-occurring TCRs were grouped using DBSCAN, and TCRdist sequence similarity was added for clustering within HLA-allele-positive subsets. For co-occurrence clustering, repertoires with fewer than 30,000 or more than 120,000 public chains were excluded, along with five repertoires with anomalous nucleotide sharing. TCRdb mirrors the immuneACCESS table, restricted to in-frame sequences. Some clones are absent from its copies; in checked studies, under half trace to an unresolved V gene, and the reason for the others is unknown. D and trimming come from the DNA, and the V and J calls and clone size come from that table. For this sample the table gives 150,000 to 200,000 clones, of which about four fifths were detected only once. Approximately 1.8% of the sample belongs to the ten largest clones.

Study-level results and caveats: Because HLA typing was unavailable for some donors at each locus, only the typed subset was used in association tests. The study gave a list of roughly 150 TCR beta chains associated with cytomegalovirus. Across donors, most TCR sequences were observed very rarely, whereas some public TCRs were present in many individuals. In a later analysis, HLA-associated TCR beta chains showed more clonal expansion and lower generation probabilities than non-associated chains that were equally common. In both the original and validation cohorts, the classifier was reported to diagnose cytomegalovirus status with high specificity and sensitivity. Three of the identified cytomegalovirus-associated TCR beta chains were confirmed in vitro to be specific for cytomegalovirus antigens. The presence/absence analyses assumed that sequencing depth was roughly uniform across donors, and that assumption may not be true. Most CMV-associated TCR beta chains appeared to be HLA-restricted in a later analysis, and the HLA associations seemed to be driven largely by CMV exposure. When HLA alleles, especially DR and DQ, strongly co-occurred, attributing TCR associations to individual alleles was difficult. According to a later genetic analysis, donors in an Asian-associated ancestry cluster had fewer N-insertions in productive TCRs than the approximately 670-donor mean. Linkage disequilibrium might explain the correlated functional status among segregating V segments, but an unknown experimental factor could not be ruled out. The only immune exposure information available for the cohort was CMV serostatus. The cohort was sequenced for TCR beta chains only, and without alpha or paired-chain data the features that could be detected were limited. In a later analysis, the rate of TCR association differed among HLA loci, with DRB1 alleles having the most associated TCRs and HLA-C alleles having the fewest. The earlier analysis of around 600 of the donors excluded roughly 16 rarely observed V segments, including chromosome 9 orphons, because counts were too low. It was suggested by the authors that the approach could potentially be generalized to other disease states and immunological phenotypes. In an earlier analysis of 587 of the donors, most TCR beta V segments appeared in productive rearrangements about 87% or about 30% of the time, broadly matching IMGT annotations. The 87-base-pair reads could not distinguish some IMGT-functional V segments, including TRBV6-2 and TRBV6-3, so those segments were excluded. The sequencing pipeline was judged likely to have produced a cluster of highly shared sequence variants as a technical artifact. Specific HLA alleles were associated with 15,000 to 20,000 TCR beta sequences at a false discovery rate of 0.05 in a later analysis. A further reported finding was that TCR beta sequences accurately predicted the HLA-A and HLA-B alleles for most subjects in the first cohort. According to a later analysis, parvovirus B19, influenza, CMV and Epstein-Barr virus appeared linked to several top co-occurrence clusters. A later genetic analysis associated a missense DCLRE1C variant with V-gene and J-gene trimming of TCR beta chains, and an independent cohort replicated the association.

Taken from cysteine to phenylalanine, the CDR3 has 14 residues. The entry retains the CDR3 DNA only, 42 bases that are in frame from base 1. The germline V gene provides CDR1 SGHRS and CDR2 YFSETQ. The germline V end is reduced by 4 bases and the J end by 0 bases; junction bases left unmatched: 4. The chain links TRBV5-1 with TRBJ2-7; 7 middle bases align to TRBD1. The sequenced material came from PBMCs. This TCR was recovered from a man aged 18 to 29 in good health and CMV-seronegative. The nucleotides are TGCGCCAGCAGCCGGGACAGTAGCTCCTACGAGCAGTACTTC. Its coded protein is CASSRDSSSYEQYF.